The sample holds many counts of the clone carrying this T cell receptor (beta chain). The antigen is unknown. This sample was taken from a study of CD8 T cells in ankylosing spondylitis. Making the TCR beta libraries involved quantitative 5'-RACE with molecular barcodes. TCRdb re-derived calls from the 5' RACE reads in MiXCR, one entry per CDR3 protein. This table has some 250,000 distinct CDR3 sequences, about 24% appearing once. Study-level points and caveats: Clones linked with disease were CD8+ and fairly uncommon in the peripheral blood. Certain motif variants had earlier appeared in reactive arthritis synovial fluid and blood.

The receptor was derived from a male donor with ankylosing spondylitis or in good health (not recorded which). The sequencing sample was made of blood, either unsorted or a sorted T cell fraction (not recorded which).

The CDR3, as DNA: TGCAGTGCTAGATCAGGGGTGAACACTGAAGCTTTCTTT. As protein: CSARSGVNTEAFF. The chain recombines TRBV20-1 with TRBJ1-1; a weak D match, TRBD1 (6 bases). The CDR3 is 13 amino acids. The V gene's germline CDR1 is DFQATT and CDR2 SNEGSKA (reference sequence). Trimming took off 2 bases at V and 0 bases at J, with 7 bases between the two ends.